This T cell receptor (beta chain) was captured in a study of a mutant IDH1 vaccine in newly diagnosed glioma. Findings and caveats of the study: The vaccine induced immune responses, and these occurred in approximately 93% of patients.

The method was immunoSEQ multiplex PCR; TCRdb's version includes in-frame clones alone and lacks a portion of them. The repertoire consists of some 60,000 clones, with 75% to 90% occurring once and the leading ten covering roughly 5.1%. CDR3 length equals 16 residues. V gave up 1 base and J gave up 0 bases, with 9 bases separating them. The germline CDR1 and CDR2 sequences are KGHSY and FQNENV. A note on this clone: Its antigen is not known.

Time point reported: week 5, during vaccination. With topical imiquimod, each dose of the vaccine consisted of 300 ug of mutant IDH1 20-mer peptide. New WHO grade 3 or 4 astrocytomas that were IDH1-mutant and ATRX-lost occurred in the donors. J is TRBJ2-2 and V is TRBV16; D may be TRBD1 (6 bases). The TCR originated in a woman aged 40 to 55 with glioma. Specimen: PBMCs, collected from a glioma patient whose treatment included an IDH1 peptide vaccine. DNA for the CDR3: TGTGCCAGCAGCCAATGGGACACCGCGAACACCGGGGAGCTGTTTTTT. Amino acids: CASSQWDTANTGELFF.